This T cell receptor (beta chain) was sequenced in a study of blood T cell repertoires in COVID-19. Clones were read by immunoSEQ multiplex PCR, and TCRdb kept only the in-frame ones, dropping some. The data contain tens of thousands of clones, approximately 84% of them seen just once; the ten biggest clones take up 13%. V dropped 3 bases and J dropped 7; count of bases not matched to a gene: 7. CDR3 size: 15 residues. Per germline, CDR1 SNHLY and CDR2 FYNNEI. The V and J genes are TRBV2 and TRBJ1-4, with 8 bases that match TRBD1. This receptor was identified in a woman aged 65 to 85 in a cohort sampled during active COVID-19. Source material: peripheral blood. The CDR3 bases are TGTGCCAGCAGTGAGACCGGGACAGGATCTGAAAAACTGTTTTTT. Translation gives CASSETGTGSEKLFF.